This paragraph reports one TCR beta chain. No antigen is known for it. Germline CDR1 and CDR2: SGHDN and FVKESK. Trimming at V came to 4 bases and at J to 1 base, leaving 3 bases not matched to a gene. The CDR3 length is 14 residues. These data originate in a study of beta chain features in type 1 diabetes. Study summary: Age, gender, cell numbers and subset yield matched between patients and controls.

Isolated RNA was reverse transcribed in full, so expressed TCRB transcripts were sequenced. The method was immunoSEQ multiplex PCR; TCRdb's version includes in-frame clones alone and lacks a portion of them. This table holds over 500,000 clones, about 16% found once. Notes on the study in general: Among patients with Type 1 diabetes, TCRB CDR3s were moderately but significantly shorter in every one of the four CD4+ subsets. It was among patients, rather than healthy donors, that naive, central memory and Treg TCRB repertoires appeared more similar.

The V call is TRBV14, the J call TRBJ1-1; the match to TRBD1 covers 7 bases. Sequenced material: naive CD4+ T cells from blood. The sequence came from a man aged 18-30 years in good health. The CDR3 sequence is CASSRQGPNTEAFF. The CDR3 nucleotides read TGTGCCAGCAGCCGACAGGGTCCGAACACTGAAGCTTTCTTT.